This T cell receptor (beta chain) comes out of a study of CD8+CD57+ T cells in acquired aplastic anemia. Study information: Quantities of DNA derived from sorted CD4+ and CD8+ cells averaged around 3 ug. Notes on the study in general: Roughly 30 was the count of CD8+ CDR3 sequences that patients shared with controls. Patients showed no significant difference from controls in CD8+ Simpson's diversity.

Genomic DNA was employed as the template in profiling TCR beta VDJ and CDR3. One entry per CDR3 protein results from TCRdb running MiXCR on the reads. This sample carries 95,000 to 120,000 distinct CDR3 sequences, 40% to 60% of them seen once, and the ten largest clones take about 32%. Germline loops: CDR1 KGHDR, CDR2 SFDVKD. Trimming pared 6 bases from V and 8 bases from J, leaving 9 bases between. The CDR3 runs to 11 residues. In regard to this clonotype: Its cognate antigen is unknown.

V is TRBV24-1 and J is TRBJ1-1, with D possibly being TRBD1 (5 bases). Material: sorted CD4+, CD8+, or CD8+CD57+ T cells (not recorded which) from PBMCs. The sequence was collected from a human donor in good health, serving as a control. The CDR3 loop reads CATSKRDEAFF. In nucleotides, the CDR3 is TGTGCCACCAGTAAGAGGGACGAAGCTTTCTTT.